The 22 T cell receptor beta chains in this list originate from one sample, sequenced in a study of metastatic and nonmetastatic thyroid tumors. From the PCR reads, TCRdb re-called clones with MiXCR. The table records 15,000 or so clones, more than 15% of them present only once. Thyroid surgery took place with no prior treatment in any patient. Sample: blood. These receptors were taken from a female donor with papillary thyroid cancer or a benign thyroid nodule (not recorded which). Some clones in this sample may be carry-over from other donors' samples.

Many counts were recorded for this clone. The chain uses TRBV6-6 and TRBJ1-1, with 7 nucleotides matching TRBD1. The length of the CDR3 is 13 residues. With V trimmed by 2 bases and J by 9 bases, 6 bases remained unmatched. Germline CDR1 is MNHNY and CDR2 is SVGAGI (reference sequence). The DNA of the CDR3 is TGTGCCAGCAGTTACCCTACAGGGGAGCAAGCTTTCTTT. Translation: CASSYPTGEQAFF.

This clone was found a few times. The chain employs TRBV20-1 and TRBJ2-7; tentatively, D is TRBD1 (6 bases). The CDR3 length is 16 residues. Deletions cut 5 bases from V and 0 bases from J, with 20 bases between. Germline-derived CDR1 and CDR2 are DFQATT and SNEGSKA (reference sequence). CDR3 bases: TGCAGTGCTGGAAATTTTGGGGGCGAAAGCTCCTACGAGCAGTACTTC. Protein product: CSAGNFGGESSYEQYF.

At least ten counts were recorded for this clone. V and J are TRBV30 and TRBJ1-2; D is unresolved. CDR3 length: 10 residues. V lost 5 bases and J lost 6, with 7 bases in between. From germline, CDR1 is GTSNPN and CDR2 SVGIG (reference sequence). Here the CDR3 DNA reads TGTGCCTGGGCCTCCAATGGCTACACCTTC. Translated, it gives CAWASNGYTF.

This clone was seen only a few times. This chain connects TRBV2 to TRBJ2-5, with 9 bases matching TRBD2. The CDR3 is 14 amino acids. J gave up 2 bases and V 6 bases, and 4 bases lay outside the gene matches. Germline loops: CDR1 SNHLY, CDR2 FYNNEI. The CDR3 is CASRETSGQETQYF. The CDR3 coding sequence is TGTGCCAGCAGGGAGACTAGCGGTCAAGAGACCCAGTACTTC.

This clone was counted ten times or more. The V call is TRBV5-6, the J call TRBJ2-7; TRBD2 matches at 7 bases. After removal of 0 bases from V and 0 bases from J, the junction contained 6 bases not matched to a gene. Germline-derived CDR1 and CDR2 are SGHDT and YYEEEE. The CDR3 loop spans 16 amino acids. CDR3 residues: CASSLGGEGNSYEQYF. DNA for the CDR3: TGTGCCAGCAGCTTGGGAGGGGAGGGCAACTCCTACGAGCAGTACTTC.

To note about this clone: The junction shows a germline mismatch at one end, possibly a read error. The rearrangement links TRBV6-2 or TRBV6-3 to TRBJ2-1, with 9 bases matching TRBD2. The V gene's germline CDR1 is MNHEY and CDR2 SVGEGT. The CDR3 length is 16 residues. The CDR3 DNA follows: TGTGCCGGCAGTACGCCTGGGGGCGGGAGGGTCGATGACCAGTTCTTC. Amino acids: CAGSTPGGGRVDDQFF.

In this sample, this clone turned up many times. The chain combines TRBV10-3 with TRBJ1-3; D ambiguous. Per germline, CDR1 ENHRY and CDR2 SYGVKD. Trimming removed 6 bases from V and 0 bases from J, with 9 bases in between. This CDR3 contains 14 residues. The chain's CDR3 is CAIREGSSGNTIYF. CDR3 DNA: TGTGCCATCAGGGAGGGCAGCTCTGGAAACACCATATATTTT.

In its sample, this clone was seen many times. A read error may explain this, as a much larger clone is one base away. This sample also contains other DNA sequences that code for the same CDR3. The chain is built from TRBV2 and TRBJ1-2, with D tentatively TRBD1 (6 bases). The CDR3 is 16 amino acids. Germline V gene lookup returns CDR1 SNHLY and CDR2 FYNNEI. V was shortened by 5 bases and J by 11 bases, with 27 bases between the two germline ends. The CDR3 loop is CASSSPQGTKLEGYTF. The CDR3 DNA reads TGTGCCAGCAGTTCGCCCCAAGGGACAAAATTAGAGGGTTACACCTTC.

The chain is built from TRBV20-1 and TRBJ1-2; D is ambiguous. Germline-derived CDR1 and CDR2 are DFQATT and SNEGSKA (reference sequence). This CDR3 has 12 amino acids. Between the trimmed V and J ends, which lost 6 bases and 2 bases, there was a span of 10 bases. CDR3 loop: CSAKDVNYGYTF. The CDR3 DNA follows: TGCAGTGCCAAGGACGTAAACTATGGCTACACCTTC.

This clone was counted at least ten times. The CDR3 nucleotides are TGCAGTGCTAGAGAAGCCCTAGCGGGGTCCTACAATGAGCAGTTCTTC. This gives the protein CSAREALAGSYNEQFF. This rearrangement joins TRBV20-1 to TRBJ2-1, with TRBD2 matching 9 bases. V trimming: 0 bases; J trimming: 1 base; junction bases outside the gene matches: 4. The CDR3 is made up of 16 amino acids. Per the germline V gene, CDR1 is DFQATT and CDR2 is SNEGSKA (reference sequence).

This chain uses TRBV6-1 with TRBJ2-7; no reliable D call. Germline V gene sequence: CDR1 MNHNS, CDR2 SASEGT. The V end lost 9 bases, the J end lost 4 bases, and 13 bases lay between the germline ends. This CDR3 region has 12 residues. The CDR3 DNA reads TGTGCCAGTCCCCAGTCGGTGTACGAGCAGTACTTC. This encodes CASPQSVYEQYF.

The V and J genes are TRBV6-4 and TRBJ2-3; possible D gene TRBD2, 7 bases. Trimming pared 3 bases from V and 4 bases from J, leaving 14 bases between. Germline V gene lookup returns CDR1 MRHNA and CDR2 SNTAGT. This CDR3 is 15 amino acids long. The CDR3 is CASSELEGGPDTQYF. The DNA of the CDR3 is TGTGCCAGCAGTGAACTAGAGGGGGGGCCAGATACGCAGTATTTT.

This clone rates as medium-sized (0.01 to 0.1%). Other DNA sequences within the sample encode an identical CDR3. The chain uses TRBV28 and TRBJ2-7; 8 bases match TRBD1. V was pared by 4 bases and J by 6 bases, with 17 bases of the junction left unmatched. The germline V gene encodes CDR1 MDHEN and CDR2 SYDVKM. The CDR3 is 17 amino acids. The CDR3 sequence: CASSSPQGAGGLSEQYF. DNA for the CDR3: TGTGCCAGCAGTTCTCCCCAGGGGGCAGGGGGGCTCTCCGAGCAGTACTTC.

This clone was seen at least ten times. The gene calls are TRBV28 and TRBJ1-5, with 7 nucleotides matching TRBD1. Germline V CDR1 and CDR2: MDHEN, SYDVKM. V was pared by 2 bases and J by 3 bases, with 4 bases of the junction left unmatched. The CDR3 extends over 15 amino acids. The CDR3 DNA follows: TGTGCCAGCAGTTTAACCGGACAGGACAATCAGCCCCAGCATTTT. Its translation: CASSLTGQDNQPQHF.

This clone was counted at least ten times. The chain recombines TRBV5-1 with TRBJ2-3; possibly TRBD1 or TRBD2 for D (5 bases each). CDR1 and CDR2 from the germline V gene are SGHRS and YFSETQ. This CDR3 is built from 15 residues. The ends were cut back, 0 bases at V and 6 bases at J, with 14 bases in the middle. This CDR3 is CASSLDTGPVDTQYF. CDR3 coding DNA: TGCGCCAGCAGCTTGGACACGGGGCCGGTGGATACGCAGTATTTT. The variable domain in full, with the rest retrieved from reference TRBV5-1 and TRBJ2-3, is KAGVTQTPRYLIKTRGQQVTLSCSPISGHRSVSWYQQTPGQGLQFLFEYFSETQRNKGNFPGRFSGRQFSNSRSEMNVSTLELGDSALYLCASSLDTGPVDTQYFGPGTRLTVL.

The chain employs TRBV28 and TRBJ2-3, with D possibly TRBD2 on 6 matching bases. This CDR3 is built from 19 residues. Trimming cost V 6 bases and J 4 bases, with 29 bases left between them. Germline CDR1 and CDR2: MDHEN and SYDVKM. The CDR3 region has the DNA TGTGCCAGCAGAGCAGCCTCCCGCGGGGTAGCGGAATGGGCAGATACGCAGTATTTT. This sequence encodes CASRAASRGVAEWADTQYF.

This chain connects TRBV6-1 to TRBJ2-4, with TRBD1 as a possible D gene (5 bases). CDR1 is MNHNS and CDR2 is SASEGT in the germline V gene. V lost 1 base, J lost 10 bases, and 17 bases lay in between. This CDR3 spans 15 amino acids. This CDR3 is CASSEVRALGKIQYF. The CDR3 coding sequence is TGTGCCAGCAGTGAAGTCAGGGCCCTAGGGAAAATTCAGTACTTC.

This clone was seen repeatedly, ten times or more. The chain carries TRBV5-1 and TRBJ2-7; no clear D. The CDR3 is 15 residues long. Germline V CDR1 and CDR2: SGHRS, YFSETQ. Trimming cost V 0 bases and J 3 bases, with 13 bases left between them. The CDR3 region is CASSLGMGTFYEQYF. The CDR3 DNA sequence: TGCGCCAGCAGCTTGGGCATGGGTACCTTCTACGAGCAGTACTTC.

For this clone: A much larger clone lies a single base off, so this may be a read error. Other nucleotide sequences in the sample specify the same CDR3. The CDR3 DNA sequence: TGTGCCAGCAGTGAATCAGGATTCACTGAAGCTTTCTTC. This gives the protein CASSESGFTEAFF. This chain connects TRBV2 to TRBJ1-1; D call uncertain. The CDR3 is made up of 13 amino acids. Germline CDR1 and CDR2: SNHLY and FYNNEI.

This clone was found many times. A much larger clonotype is one base distant, so this may be a read error. Likely a read error: the CDR3 ends without its conserved phenylalanine or tryptophan. J is TRBJ1-2 and V is TRBV30; tentatively, D is TRBD1 (6 bases). Germline CDR1 GTSNPN, CDR2 SVGIG (reference sequence). CDR3 length: 16 residues. Trimming pared 1 base from V and 0 bases from J, leaving 15 bases between. CDR3: CAWSAGRRGSNYGYTL. CDR3 nucleotides: TGTGCCTGGAGTGCGGGGCGGAGGGGGTCTAACTATGGCTACACCCTC.

In the case of this clone: A much larger clone sits a single nucleotide away, making a read error possible. The chain links TRBV27 to TRBJ1-4; no reliable D call. Trimming pared 6 bases from V and 8 bases from J, leaving 22 bases between. The CDR3 spans 16 residues. From germline, CDR1 is MNHEY and CDR2 SMNVEV (reference sequence). CDR3 sequence: CASRSFAGIGIEKLFF. CDR3 DNA: TGTGCCAGCAGATCGTTCGCCGGGATAGGAATAGAAAAACTGTTTTTT.

In this sample, this clone turned up many times. With a much larger clone just one base away, this may be a read error. The conserved phenylalanine or tryptophan is not found at the CDR3 terminus, so this likely reflects a read error. The rearrangement uses TRBV5-1 and TRBJ2-2; TRBD1 or TRBD2 may be the D gene (6 bases each). Trimming left V 6 bases short and J 4 bases short, with 13 bases between. The CDR3 loop spans 14 amino acids. CDR1 is SGHRS, CDR2 YFSETQ, per germline. CDR3 DNA sequence: TGCGCCAGCACTCAGGGGAGGTCCACCGGGGAGCTGTTTCTT. Translation gives CASTQGRSTGELFL.